The source of this T cell receptor beta chain is a study of beta chain features in type 1 diabetes. Looking at the study overall: Cell yields, age and gender were similar between patients and healthy donors.

This clone was observed a handful of times. Germline V CDR1 and CDR2: LNHNV, YYDKDF (reference sequence). The V gene end was trimmed by 3 bases and the J gene end by 5 bases; junction bases not matched to a gene: 8. The CDR3 runs to 16 residues. Sequencing targeted expressed TCRB transcripts, as all isolated RNA had been reverse transcribed. The average read count of naive, central memory and regulatory T cell samples was around 3.6 million. Method: immunoSEQ multiplex PCR; TCRdb's copy keeps in-frame clones and lacks some. Among 810,000 or so clones listed, about a sixth were seen once. This chain connects TRBV15 to TRBJ1-3; 9 positions agree with TRBD1. The clonotype comes from a woman in her late teens or twenties in good health. Sequencing was done on a sample of naive CD4+ T cells from blood. The CDR3 nucleotides read TGTGCCACCAGCAGGAACAACAGGGGGCTGCGAAACACCATATATTTT. Encoded protein: CATSRNNRGLRNTIYF.